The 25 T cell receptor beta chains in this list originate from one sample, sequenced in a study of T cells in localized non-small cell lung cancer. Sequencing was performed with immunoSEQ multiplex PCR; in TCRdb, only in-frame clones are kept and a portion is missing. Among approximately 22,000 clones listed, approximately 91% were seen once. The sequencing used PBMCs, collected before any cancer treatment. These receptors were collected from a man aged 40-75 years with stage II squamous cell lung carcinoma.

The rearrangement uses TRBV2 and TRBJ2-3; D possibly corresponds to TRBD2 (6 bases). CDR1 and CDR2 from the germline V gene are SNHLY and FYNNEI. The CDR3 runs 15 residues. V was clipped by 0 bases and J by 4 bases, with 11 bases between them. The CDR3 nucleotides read TGTGCCAGCAGTGAAGCGGGAGGAGGCCCAGATACGCAGTATTTT. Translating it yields CASSEAGGGPDTQYF.

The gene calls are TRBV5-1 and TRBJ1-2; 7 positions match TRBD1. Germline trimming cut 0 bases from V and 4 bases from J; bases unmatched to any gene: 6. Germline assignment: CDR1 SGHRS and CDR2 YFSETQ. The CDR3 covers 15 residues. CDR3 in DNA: TGCGCCAGCAGCTTGGAAGGGGGCCCGGGCTATGGCTACACCTTC. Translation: CASSLEGGPGYGYTF.

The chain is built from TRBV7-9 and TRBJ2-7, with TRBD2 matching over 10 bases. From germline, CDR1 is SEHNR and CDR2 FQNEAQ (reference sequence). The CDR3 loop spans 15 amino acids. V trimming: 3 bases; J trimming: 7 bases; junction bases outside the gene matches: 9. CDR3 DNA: TGTGCCAGCAGCTTGGGCAGCGGGAGGGCCGGGGAGCAGTACTTC. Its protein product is CASSLGSGRAGEQYF. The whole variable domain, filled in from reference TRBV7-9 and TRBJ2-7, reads DTGVSQNPRHKITKRGQNVTFRCDPISEHNRLYWYRQTLGQGPEFLTYFQNEAQLEKSRLLSDRFSAERPKGSFSTLEIQRTEQGDSAMYLCASSLGSGRAGEQYFGPGTRLTVT.

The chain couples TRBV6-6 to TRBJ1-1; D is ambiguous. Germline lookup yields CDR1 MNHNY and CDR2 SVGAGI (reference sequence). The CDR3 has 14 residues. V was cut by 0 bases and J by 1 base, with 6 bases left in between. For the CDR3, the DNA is TGTGCCAGCAGTTACTCTGGTAAGAACACTGAAGCTTTCTTT. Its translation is CASSYSGKNTEAFF.

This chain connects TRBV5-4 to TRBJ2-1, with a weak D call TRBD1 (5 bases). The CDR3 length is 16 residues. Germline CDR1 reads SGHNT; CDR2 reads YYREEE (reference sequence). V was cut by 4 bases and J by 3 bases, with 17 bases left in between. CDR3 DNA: TGTGCCAGCAGCCCTACTATGGGAAGGGGCTACAATGAGCAGTTCTTC. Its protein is CASSPTMGRGYNEQFF.

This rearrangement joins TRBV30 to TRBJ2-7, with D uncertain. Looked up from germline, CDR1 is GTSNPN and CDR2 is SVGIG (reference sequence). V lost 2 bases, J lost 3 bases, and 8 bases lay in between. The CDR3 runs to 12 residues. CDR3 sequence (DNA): TGTGCCTGGAGTCGGCAGCGCTACGAGCAGTACTTC. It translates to CAWSRQRYEQYF. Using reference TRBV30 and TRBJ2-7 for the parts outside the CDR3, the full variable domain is SQTIHQWPATLVQPVGSPLSLECTVEGTSNPNLYWYRQAAGRGLQLLFYSVGIGQISSEVPQNLSASRPQDRQFILSSKKLLLSDSGFYLCAWSRQRYEQYFGPGTRLTVT.

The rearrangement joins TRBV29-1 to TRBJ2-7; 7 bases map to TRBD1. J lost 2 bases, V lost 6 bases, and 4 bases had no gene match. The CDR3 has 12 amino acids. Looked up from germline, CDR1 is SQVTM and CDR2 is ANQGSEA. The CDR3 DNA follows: TGCAGCGTGTGGGACAGTCCCTACGAGCAGTACTTC. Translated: CSVWDSPYEQYF.

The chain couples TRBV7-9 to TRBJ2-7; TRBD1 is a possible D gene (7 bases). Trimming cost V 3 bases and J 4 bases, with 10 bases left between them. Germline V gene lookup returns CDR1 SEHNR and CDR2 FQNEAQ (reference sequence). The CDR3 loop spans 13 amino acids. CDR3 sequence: CASSLPGGYEQYF. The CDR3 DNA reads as TGTGCCAGCAGCTTGCCAGGGGGGTACGAGCAGTACTTC.

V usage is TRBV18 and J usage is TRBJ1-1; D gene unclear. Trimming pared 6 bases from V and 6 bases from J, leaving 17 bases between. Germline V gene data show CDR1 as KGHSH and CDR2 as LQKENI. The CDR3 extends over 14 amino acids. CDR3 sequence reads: CASSSLEGIAEAFF. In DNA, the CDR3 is TGTGCCAGCTCCTCATTGGAGGGTATAGCTGAAGCTTTCTTT.

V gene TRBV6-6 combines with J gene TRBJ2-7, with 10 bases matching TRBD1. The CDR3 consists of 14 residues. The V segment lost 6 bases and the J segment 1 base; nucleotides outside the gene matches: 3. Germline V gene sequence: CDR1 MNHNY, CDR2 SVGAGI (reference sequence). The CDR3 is CASSLGQGSYEQYF. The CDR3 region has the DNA TGTGCCAGCAGCCTGGGACAGGGGTCCTACGAGCAGTACTTC.

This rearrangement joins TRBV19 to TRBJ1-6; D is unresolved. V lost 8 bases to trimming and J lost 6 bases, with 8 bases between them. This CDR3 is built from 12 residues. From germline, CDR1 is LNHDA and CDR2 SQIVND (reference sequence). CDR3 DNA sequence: TGTGCCAGTCAGACACCTAATTCACCCCTCCACTTT. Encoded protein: CASQTPNSPLHF.

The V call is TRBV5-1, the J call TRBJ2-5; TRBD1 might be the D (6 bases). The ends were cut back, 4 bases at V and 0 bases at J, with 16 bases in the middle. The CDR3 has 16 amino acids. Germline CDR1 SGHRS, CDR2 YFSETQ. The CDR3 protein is CASSPGTPTYQETQYF. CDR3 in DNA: TGCGCCAGCAGCCCCGGGACACCTACGTACCAAGAGACCCAGTACTTC.

The CDR3 bases are TGTGCCAGCAGCGTCCAGCCTGCAGCCTCCTACAATGAGCAGTTCTTC. Its translation: CASSVQPAASYNEQFF. The gene calls are TRBV5-5 and TRBJ2-1; D remains unclear. V was pared by 4 bases and J by 0 bases, with 14 bases between. CDR3 length: 16 residues. Germline V gene sequence: CDR1 SGHKS, CDR2 YYEKEE (reference sequence).

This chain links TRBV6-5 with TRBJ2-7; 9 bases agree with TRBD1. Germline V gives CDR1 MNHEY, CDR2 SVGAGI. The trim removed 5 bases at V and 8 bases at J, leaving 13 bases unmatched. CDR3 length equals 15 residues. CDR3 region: CASSKHGDRDKKQYF. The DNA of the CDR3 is TGTGCCAGCAGTAAACACGGGGACAGGGACAAAAAGCAGTACTTC.

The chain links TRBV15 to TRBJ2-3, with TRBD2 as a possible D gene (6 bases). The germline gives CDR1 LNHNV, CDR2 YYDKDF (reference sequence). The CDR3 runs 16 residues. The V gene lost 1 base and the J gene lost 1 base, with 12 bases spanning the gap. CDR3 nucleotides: TGTGCCACCAGCAGAGGCGGAGGGGACCGCACAGATACGCAGTATTTT. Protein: CATSRGGGDRTDTQYF.

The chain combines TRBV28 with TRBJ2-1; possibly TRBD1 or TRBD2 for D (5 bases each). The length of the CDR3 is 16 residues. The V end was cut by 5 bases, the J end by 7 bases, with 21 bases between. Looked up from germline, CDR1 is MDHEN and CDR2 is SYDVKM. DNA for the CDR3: TGTGCCAGCAGTCTCCCGGGGCCTTCTTTCCCGAATGAGCAGTTCTTC. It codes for CASSLPGPSFPNEQFF.

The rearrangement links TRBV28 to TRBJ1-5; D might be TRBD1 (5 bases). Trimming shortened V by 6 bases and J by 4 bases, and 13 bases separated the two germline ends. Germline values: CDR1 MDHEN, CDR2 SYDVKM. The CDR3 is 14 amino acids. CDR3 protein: CASSSSGWNQPQHF. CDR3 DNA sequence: TGTGCCAGCAGCTCCTCAGGGTGGAATCAGCCCCAGCATTTT.

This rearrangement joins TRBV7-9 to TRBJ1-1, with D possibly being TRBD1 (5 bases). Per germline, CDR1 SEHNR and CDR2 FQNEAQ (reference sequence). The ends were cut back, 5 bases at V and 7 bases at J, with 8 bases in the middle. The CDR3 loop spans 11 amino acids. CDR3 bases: TGTGCCAGCAGCCAAGGGGTTGAAGCTTTCTTT. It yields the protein CASSQGVEAFF.

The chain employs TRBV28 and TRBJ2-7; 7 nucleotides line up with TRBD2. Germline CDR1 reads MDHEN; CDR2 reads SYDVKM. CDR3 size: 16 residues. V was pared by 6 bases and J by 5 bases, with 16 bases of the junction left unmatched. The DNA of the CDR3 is TGTGCCAGCAGCCTAGCGGCGAGACCCCCGTCGGACGAGCAGTACTTC. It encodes CASSLAARPPSDEQYF.

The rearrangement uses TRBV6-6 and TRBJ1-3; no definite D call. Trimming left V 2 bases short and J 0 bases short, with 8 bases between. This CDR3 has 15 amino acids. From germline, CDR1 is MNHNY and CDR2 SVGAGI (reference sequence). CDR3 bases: TGTGCCAGCAGTTACGGAGCGGCCTCTGGAAACACCATATATTTT. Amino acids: CASSYGAASGNTIYF.

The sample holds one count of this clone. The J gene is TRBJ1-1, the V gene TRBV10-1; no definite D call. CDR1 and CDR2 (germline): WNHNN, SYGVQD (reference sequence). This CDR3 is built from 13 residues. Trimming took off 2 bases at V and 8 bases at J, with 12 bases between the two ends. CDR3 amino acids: CASSERTVSEAFF. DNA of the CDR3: TGCGCCAGCAGTGAGAGAACGGTATCCGAAGCTTTCTTT.

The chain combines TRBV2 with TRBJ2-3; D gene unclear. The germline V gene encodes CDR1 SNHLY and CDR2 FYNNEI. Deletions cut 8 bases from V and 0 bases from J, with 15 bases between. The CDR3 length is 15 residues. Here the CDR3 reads CASSSERPSTDTQYF. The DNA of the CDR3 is TGTGCCAGCTCCTCCGAAAGACCTAGCACAGATACGCAGTATTTT.

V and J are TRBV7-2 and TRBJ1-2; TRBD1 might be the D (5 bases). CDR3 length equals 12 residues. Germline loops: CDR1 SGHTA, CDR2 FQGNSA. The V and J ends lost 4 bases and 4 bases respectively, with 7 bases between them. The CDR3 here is CASSWDGYGYTF. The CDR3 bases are TGTGCCAGCAGCTGGGACGGCTATGGCTACACCTTC.

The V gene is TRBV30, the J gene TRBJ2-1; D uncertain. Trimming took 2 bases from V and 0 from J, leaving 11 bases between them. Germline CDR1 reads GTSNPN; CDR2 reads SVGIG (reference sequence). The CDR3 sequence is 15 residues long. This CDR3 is CAWSIRGYSYNEQFF. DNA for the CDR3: TGTGCCTGGAGTATTAGAGGATACTCCTACAATGAGCAGTTCTTC.

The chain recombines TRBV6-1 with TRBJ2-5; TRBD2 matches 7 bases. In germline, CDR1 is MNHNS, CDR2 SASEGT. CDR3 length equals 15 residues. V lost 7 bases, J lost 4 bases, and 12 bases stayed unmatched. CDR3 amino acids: CASTTSWTSSETQYF. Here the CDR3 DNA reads TGTGCCAGCACTACCTCTTGGACTAGTTCAGAGACCCAGTACTTC.